Listed below are T cell receptor beta chains from one sample, sequenced in a study of blood T cell repertoires in COVID-19. Assay used: immunoSEQ multiplex PCR; TCRdb lists only in-frame clones, some missing. This sample has under 150,000 clones, with around 83% found just once. Material for sequencing was PBMCs or T cells enriched from blood (not recorded which). The source of these receptors is a man aged 30-40 years who had recovered from COVID-19. CDR3s include the opening cysteine and the closing phenylalanine or tryptophan. A D gene is named only where the DNA matches it firmly. Rows may omit the clone size; those that give it use once, few, many or a size class.

TRBD1 | TRBJ1-2 | few | TRBV30 | TGTGCCTGGCAGGGGGTTGGCTACACCTTC | CAWQGVGYTF
TRBD1 | TRBJ1-5 | few | TRBV7-9 | TGTGCCAGCAGCTTCGGGACAGGGGGCAATCAGCCCCAGCATTTT | CASSFGTGGNQPQHF
NA | TRBJ1-3 | NA | TRBV29-1 | TGCAGCGTCAGGGTCGACACCTCTGGAAACACCATATATTTT | CSVRVDTSGNTIYF
NA | TRBJ1-1 | NA | TRBV2 | TGTGCCACTACAGAGAACACTGAAGCTTTCTTT | CATTENTEAFF
TRBD2 | TRBJ2-1 | NA | TRBV4-1 | TGCGCCAGCAGCCAAGAACTAGCGGCCTACAATGAGCAGTTCTTC | CASSQELAAYNEQFF
NA | TRBJ1-1 | few | TRBV7-9 | TGTGCCAGCAGCTTATCACAGATGAACACTGAAGCTTTCTTT | CASSLSQMNTEAFF
TRBD1 | TRBJ1-1 | NA | TRBV6-5 | TGTGCCAGCAGTAGGGACAGTTACATGAACACTGAAGCTTTCTTT | CASSRDSYMNTEAFF
NA | TRBJ2-2 | few | TRBV9 | TGTGCCAGCAGCGTAGAGGGACAAGGCACCGGGGAGCTGTTTTTT | CASSVEGQGTGELFF
TRBD1 | TRBJ2-7 | NA | TRBV7-3 | TGTGCCAGCAGCTTAACAGGGGGCGGTGACTACGAGCAGTACTTC | CASSLTGGGDYEQYF
TRBD2 | TRBJ2-3 | NA | TRBV4-1 | TGCGCCAGCAGCCAGGGCTTTCGGGGGGGCCCCGCAGATACGCAGTATTTT | CASSQGFRGGPADTQYF
NA | TRBJ1-6 | NA | TRBV18 | TGTGCCAGCTCAACGACTGAGAGAAGTAATTCACCCCTCCACTTT | CASSTTERSNSPLHF
TRBD2 | TRBJ2-7 | NA | TRBV9 | TGTGCCAGCAGCCTAACTAGCGGCAAGGGTGGCGAGCAGTACTTC | CASSLTSGKGGEQYF
NA | TRBJ2-1 | NA | TRBV5-1 | TGCGCCAGCAGCTTGGTGTATGGGAGGGGGAATGAGCAGTTCTTC | CASSLVYGRGNEQFF
NA | TRBJ1-4 | NA | TRBV11-2 | TGTGCCAGCAGCTTAGACAGGGGTAATGAAAAACTGTTTTTT | CASSLDRGNEKLFF
TRBD2 | TRBJ2-1 | once | TRBV19 | TGTGCCAGTAGTCCCCTTATTCGGACTAGGGTTCCGAATGAGCAGTTCTTC | CASSPLIRTRVPNEQFF
NA | TRBJ1-1 | once | TRBV6-4 | TGTGCCAGCAGTGTCCGGGAGAACACTGAAGCTTTCTTT | CASSVRENTEAFF